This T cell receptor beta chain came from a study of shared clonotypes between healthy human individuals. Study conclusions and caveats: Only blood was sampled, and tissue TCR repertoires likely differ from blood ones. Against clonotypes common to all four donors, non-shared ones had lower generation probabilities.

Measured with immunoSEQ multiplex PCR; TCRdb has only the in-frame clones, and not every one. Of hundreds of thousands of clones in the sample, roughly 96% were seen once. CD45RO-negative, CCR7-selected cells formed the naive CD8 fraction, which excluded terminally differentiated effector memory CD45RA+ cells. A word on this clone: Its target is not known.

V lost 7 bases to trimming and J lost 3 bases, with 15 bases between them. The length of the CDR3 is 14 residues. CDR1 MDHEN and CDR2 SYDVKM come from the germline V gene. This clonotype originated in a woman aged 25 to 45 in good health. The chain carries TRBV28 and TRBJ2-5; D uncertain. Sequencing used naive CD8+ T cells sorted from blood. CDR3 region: CASTPIGLEETQYF. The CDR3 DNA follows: TGTGCCAGCACTCCGATAGGCCTCGAAGAGACCCAGTACTTC.